The sequence of this TCR beta chain was determined in a study of vaccination effects on CD4 cells after COVID-19. The CDR3 totals 15 residues. CDR1 is SGHRS, CDR2 YFSETQ, per germline. V lost 0 bases and J lost 1, with 10 bases in between. Data came from immunoSEQ multiplex PCR; TCRdb stores just in-frame clones and leaves some out. The table has fewer than 15,000 clones, approximately 73% seen once; the top ten hold roughly 33%. Within the ViraFEST assay, antigen-specific CD4+ T cells underwent expansion with viral peptide pools prior to sequencing. Following culture for roughly 10 days, CD4+ T cells were isolated. A positive SARS-CoV-2 PCR test fell between March and December 2020. Participants received two doses of either the BNT162b2 or mRNA-1273 vaccine. A word on this clone: Its antigen is currently unknown.

Material: CD4+ T cells from PBMCs cultured with HCoV-NL63 spike peptides, obtained after COVID-19 vaccination. The sequence was collected from a human donor who had a prior SARS-CoV-2 infection. The chain carries TRBV5-1 and TRBJ2-5, with a possible D match to TRBD2 (5 bases). CDR3 residues: CASSLDGNTQETQYF. CDR3 coding DNA: TGCGCCAGCAGCTTGGACGGGAACACCCAAGAGACCCAGTACTTC.